This T cell receptor (beta chain) stems from a study of blood T cell repertoires in COVID-19. With 4 bases removed from V and 4 bases from J, the gap between germline ends came to 8 bases. Germline V gives CDR1 SEHNR, CDR2 FQNEAQ (reference sequence). CDR3 length: 12 residues. The assay was immunoSEQ multiplex PCR, and TCRdb's table has in-frame clones only and misses some. The data hold 200,000 to 250,000 clones, with 89% observed a single time. V usage is TRBV7-9 and J usage is TRBJ2-7; no clear D gene. Sequencing used peripheral blood. This TCR came from a man aged 55-75 years who had recovered from COVID-19. The CDR3 DNA reads TGTGCCAGCAGCTCTGTAGTTTACGAGCAGTACTTC. This gives the protein CASSSVVYEQYF.